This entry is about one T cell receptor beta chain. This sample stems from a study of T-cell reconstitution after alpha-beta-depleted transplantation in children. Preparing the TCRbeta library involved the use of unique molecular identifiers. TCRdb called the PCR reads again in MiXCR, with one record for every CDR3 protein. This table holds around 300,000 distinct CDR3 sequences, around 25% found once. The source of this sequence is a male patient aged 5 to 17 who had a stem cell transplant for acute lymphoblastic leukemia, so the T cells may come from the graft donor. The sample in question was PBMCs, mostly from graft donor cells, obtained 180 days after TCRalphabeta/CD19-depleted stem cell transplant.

The CDR3 region has the DNA TGCGCCAGCAGCTTCGGCTGGGGTGATAGCAATCAGCCCCAGCATTTT. It encodes CASSFGWGDSNQPQHF. The chain recombines TRBV5-1 with TRBJ1-5; the D is unclear. The V end lost 2 bases, the J end lost 0 bases, and 12 bases lay between the germline ends. CDR1 is SGHRS, CDR2 YFSETQ, per germline. This CDR3 is built from 16 residues.